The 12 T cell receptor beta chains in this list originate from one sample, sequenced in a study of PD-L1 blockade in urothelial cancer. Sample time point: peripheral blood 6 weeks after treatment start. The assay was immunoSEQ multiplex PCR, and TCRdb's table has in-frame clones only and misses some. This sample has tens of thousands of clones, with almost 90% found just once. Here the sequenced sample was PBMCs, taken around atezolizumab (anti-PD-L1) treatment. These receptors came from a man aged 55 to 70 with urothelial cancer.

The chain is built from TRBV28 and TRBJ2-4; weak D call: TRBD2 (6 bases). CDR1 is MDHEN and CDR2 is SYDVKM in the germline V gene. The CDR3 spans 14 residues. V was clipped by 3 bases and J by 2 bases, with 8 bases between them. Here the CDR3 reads CASSFAGSKNIQYF. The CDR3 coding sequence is TGTGCCAGCAGTTTCGCGGGATCCAAAAACATTCAGTACTTC. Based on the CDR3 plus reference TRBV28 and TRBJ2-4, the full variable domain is DVKVTQSSRYLVKRTGEKVFLECVQDMDHENMFWYRQDPGLGLRLIYFSYDVKMKEKGDIPEGYSVSREKKERFSLILESASTNQTSMYLCASSFAGSKNIQYFGAGTRLSVL.

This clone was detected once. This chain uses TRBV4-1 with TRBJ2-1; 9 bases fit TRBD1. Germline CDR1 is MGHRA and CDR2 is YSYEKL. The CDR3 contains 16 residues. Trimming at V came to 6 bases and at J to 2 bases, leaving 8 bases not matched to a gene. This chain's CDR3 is CASRYMTGGAYNEQFF. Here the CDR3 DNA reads TGCGCCAGCAGGTATATGACAGGGGGAGCCTACAATGAGCAGTTCTTC.

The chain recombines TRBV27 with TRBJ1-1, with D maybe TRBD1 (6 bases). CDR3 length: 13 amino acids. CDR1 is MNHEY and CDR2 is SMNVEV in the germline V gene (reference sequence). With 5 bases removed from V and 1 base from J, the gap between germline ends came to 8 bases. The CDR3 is CASSPTGNTEAFF. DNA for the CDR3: TGTGCCAGCAGTCCGACAGGGAACACTGAAGCTTTCTTT.

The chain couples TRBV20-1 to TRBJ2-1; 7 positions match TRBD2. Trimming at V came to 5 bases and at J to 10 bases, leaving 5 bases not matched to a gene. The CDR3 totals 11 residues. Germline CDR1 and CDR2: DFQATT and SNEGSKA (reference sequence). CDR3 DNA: TGCAGTGCTGCGACTAGCATCGAGCAGTTCTTC. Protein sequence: CSAATSIEQFF.

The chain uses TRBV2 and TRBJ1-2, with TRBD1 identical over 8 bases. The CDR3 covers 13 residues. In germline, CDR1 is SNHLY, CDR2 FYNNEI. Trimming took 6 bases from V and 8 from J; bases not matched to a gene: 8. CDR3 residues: CASSVGQGGGYTF. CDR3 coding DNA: TGTGCCAGCAGCGTCGGACAGGGAGGCGGCTACACCTTC.

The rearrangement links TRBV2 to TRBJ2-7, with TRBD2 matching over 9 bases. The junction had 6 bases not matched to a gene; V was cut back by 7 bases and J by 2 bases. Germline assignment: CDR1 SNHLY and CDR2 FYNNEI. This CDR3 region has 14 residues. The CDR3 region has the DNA TGTGCCAGCAAGATGCGCGGGAGGGCCTACGAGCAGTACTTC. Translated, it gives CASKMRGRAYEQYF.

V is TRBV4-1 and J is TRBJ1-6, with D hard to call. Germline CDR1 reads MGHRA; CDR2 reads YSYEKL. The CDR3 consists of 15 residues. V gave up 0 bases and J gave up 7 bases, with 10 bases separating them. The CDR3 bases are TGCGCCAGCAGCCAAGAACTGAAGTACAATTCACCCCTCCACTTT. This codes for CASSQELKYNSPLHF.

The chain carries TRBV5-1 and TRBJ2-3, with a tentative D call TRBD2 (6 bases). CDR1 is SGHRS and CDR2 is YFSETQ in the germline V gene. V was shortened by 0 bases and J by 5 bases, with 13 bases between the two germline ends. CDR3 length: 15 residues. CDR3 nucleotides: TGCGCCAGCAGCTTGGCCGGGGGAGTAATAGATACGCAGTATTTT. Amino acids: CASSLAGGVIDTQYF.

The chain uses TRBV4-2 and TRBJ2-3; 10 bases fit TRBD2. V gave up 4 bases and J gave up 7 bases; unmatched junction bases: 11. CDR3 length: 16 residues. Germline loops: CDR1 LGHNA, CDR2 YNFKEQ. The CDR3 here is CASSPGASGSVYTQYF. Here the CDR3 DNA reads TGTGCCAGCAGCCCTGGGGCTAGCGGGAGTGTGTATACGCAGTATTTT.

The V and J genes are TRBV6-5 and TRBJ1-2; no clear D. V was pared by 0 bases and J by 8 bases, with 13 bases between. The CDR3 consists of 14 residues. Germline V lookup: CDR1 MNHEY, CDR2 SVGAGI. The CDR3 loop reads CASSYSSGIRGYTF. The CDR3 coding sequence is TGTGCCAGCAGTTACTCATCGGGGATTCGCGGCTACACCTTC.

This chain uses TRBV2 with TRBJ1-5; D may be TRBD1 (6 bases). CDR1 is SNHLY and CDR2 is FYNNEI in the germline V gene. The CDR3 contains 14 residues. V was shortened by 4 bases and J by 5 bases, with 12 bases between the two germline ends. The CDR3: CASSGSGDYQPQHF. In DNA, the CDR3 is TGTGCCAGCAGTGGTTCAGGGGATTATCAGCCCCAGCATTTT.

The CDR3 region has the DNA TGTGCCAGTAGTACCGGGACAGACTCCAATCAGCCCCAGCATTTT. Translated, it gives CASSTGTDSNQPQHF. The V and J genes are TRBV19 and TRBJ1-5, with 7 bases matching TRBD1. This CDR3 contains 15 residues. Per germline, CDR1 LNHDA and CDR2 SQIVND (reference sequence). After removal of 4 bases from V and 3 bases from J, the junction contained 6 bases not matched to a gene.